The rows below give T cell receptor beta chains drawn from one sample of a study of blood T cells in healthy people across ages. MiXCR, run by TCRdb on the 5' RACE reads, gives a single entry per CDR3 protein. The sample gives about 840,000 distinct CDR3 sequences, 25% to 35% of which show up once; about 10% is in the top ten. These data were likewise used in another study, on T cells of mothers and their children.

Source material: blood. The receptors shown here come from a woman in her thirties or forties in good health. Both conserved end residues are part of each CDR3. Each record gives: V gene, J gene, D gene, clone size, CDR3 protein, CDR3 DNA. D genes are given only for firm matches. Only some rows state a clone size, as once, few, many or a class for expanded clones.

V gene: TRBV12-3/TRBV12-4
J gene: TRBJ1-2
D gene: .
clone size: .
CDR3 protein: CASSSGRASGYTF
CDR3 DNA: TGTGCCAGCAGTTCGGGCAGGGCCTCTGGCTACACCTTC

V gene: TRBV7-6
J gene: TRBJ1-4
D gene: TRBD1
clone size: .
CDR3 protein: CASSLAQGATSEKLFF
CDR3 DNA: TGTGCCAGCAGCTTAGCACAGGGGGCGACTAGTGAAAAACTGTTTTTT

V gene: TRBV6-1
J gene: TRBJ2-1
D gene: .
clone size: few
CDR3 protein: CASLKTSSYNEQFF
CDR3 DNA: TGTGCCAGCTTGAAGACGAGCTCCTACAATGAGCAGTTCTTC

V gene: TRBV9
J gene: TRBJ2-2
D gene: TRBD1
clone size: .
CDR3 protein: CASSSKPGTGGTGELFF
CDR3 DNA: TGTGCCAGCAGTTCTAAACCCGGGACAGGGGGCACCGGGGAGCTGTTTTTT

V gene: TRBV29-1
J gene: TRBJ1-2
D gene: .
clone size: few
CDR3 protein: CSVERQGQGYGYTF
CDR3 DNA: TGCAGCGTTGAAAGGCAGGGGCAGGGCTATGGCTACACCTTC

V gene: TRBV5-5
J gene: TRBJ2-3
D gene: TRBD2
clone size: .
CDR3 protein: CASSSRGGAGVTDTQYF
CDR3 DNA: TGTGCCAGCAGCTCAAGAGGAGGAGCGGGAGTTACAGATACGCAGTATTTT

V gene: TRBV7-2
J gene: TRBJ1-4
D gene: .
clone size: .
CDR3 protein: CASSRGGGYEKLFF
CDR3 DNA: TGTGCCAGCAGCCGAGGCGGGGGTTATGAAAAACTGTTTTTT

V gene: TRBV4-1
J gene: TRBJ2-1
D gene: TRBD1
clone size: many
CDR3 protein: CASSPPLRTGYNEQFF
CDR3 DNA: TGCGCCAGCAGCCCCCCGCTTCGGACAGGCTACAATGAGCAGTTCTTC

V gene: TRBV12-5
J gene: TRBJ1-5
D gene: TRBD1
clone size: few
CDR3 protein: CASVKTGQQPQHF
CDR3 DNA: TGTGCTAGTGTAAAGACAGGGCAACAGCCCCAGCATTTT

V gene: TRBV20-1
J gene: TRBJ2-7
D gene: .
clone size: .
CDR3 protein: CSARGRTAREQYF
CDR3 DNA: TGCAGTGCCAGGGGACGCACAGCGCGGGAGCAGTACTTC

V gene: TRBV4-2
J gene: TRBJ2-5
D gene: .
clone size: few
CDR3 protein: CASSQVQGDVKETQYF
CDR3 DNA: TGTGCCAGCAGCCAAGTCCAGGGCGATGTTAAAGAGACCCAGTACTTC

V gene: TRBV2
J gene: TRBJ2-7
D gene: .
clone size: .
CDR3 protein: CASSDDQVAGAYSEQYF
CDR3 DNA: TGTGCCAGCAGTGATGACCAGGTGGCAGGGGCGTACAGTGAGCAGTACTTC

V gene: TRBV4-1
J gene: TRBJ1-2
D gene: TRBD1
clone size: many
CDR3 protein: CASSQDPTGGSYGYTF
CDR3 DNA: TGCGCCAGCAGCCAAGATCCGACAGGGGGTTCCTATGGCTACACCTTC

V gene: TRBV5-5
J gene: TRBJ2-7
D gene: TRBD1
clone size: many
CDR3 protein: CASSLFGQAYEQYF
CDR3 DNA: TGTGCCAGCAGCCTCTTCGGACAGGCCTACGAGCAGTACTTC

V gene: TRBV28
J gene: TRBJ2-1
D gene: TRBD2
clone size: .
CDR3 protein: CASSFGAGEIYNEQFF
CDR3 DNA: TGTGCCAGCAGTTTTGGAGCGGGGGAAATTTACAATGAGCAGTTCTTC

V gene: TRBV10-3
J gene: TRBJ1-1
D gene: .
clone size: .
CDR3 protein: CAIRGTARNTEAFF
CDR3 DNA: TGTGCCATCAGGGGGACCGCCCGGAACACTGAAGCTTTCTTT

V gene: TRBV7-2
J gene: TRBJ2-7
D gene: .
clone size: few
CDR3 protein: CASTPSPPSYEQYF
CDR3 DNA: TGTGCCAGCACCCCCAGCCCCCCCTCCTACGAGCAGTACTTC